Detailed here is one T cell receptor (beta chain). Only a few counts were recorded for this clonotype. The antigen this receptor binds is unknown. There are no base qualities to consult, and no much larger clone falls within one base. The data derive from a study of blood T cells in healthy people across ages (dated by TCRdb to between 2015 and 2016). Concerning the study at large: Template switching captured roughly one uniquely barcoded TCR beta cDNA molecule per two T cells in model experiments. To track age-related changes in TCR beta repertoire diversity, the study relied on deep sequencing normalized with unique cDNA molecular identifiers. The donors were split into four age groups: young (average 16 years), middle-aged (nearly 40), aged (approximately 59) and long-lived (approximately 80). To avoid experimental bias, donors of different ages were randomly spread across the sequencing lanes. The study analyzed two additional independent replicas of 1 million unique cDNA reads from the same blood draw for two donors, one aged 18 to 30 and one aged 80 or older.

The method behind the library was 5' RACE. The data were produced on an Illumina HiSeq 2500. A second PCR of about 7 to 12 cycles was performed with a sample-barcoded 5' primer and a J-beta primer mix. A template-switch 5' adaptor carrying 12 random nucleotides introduced a unique molecular identifier onto each TCR beta cDNA molecule. Each sample yielded at least 2.5 million CDR3-containing paired-end reads. The Mint cDNA synthesis kit, primed by a TRBC-specific oligonucleotide, was used to synthesize first-strand cDNA from all RNA. Following uracil-DNA glycosylase treatment, a first 18-cycle PCR with universal primers M1SS and BC2_uni_R was performed on all cDNA. On the authors' methods: For normalization, 1 million high-quality reads were randomly selected from each sample, with every read carrying a distinct molecular identifier. Reads with shared molecular identifiers were discarded instead of being binned into consensus sequences. CDR3 identification, clonotype clustering and error correction used MiTCR with a Q25 quality threshold and the strictest error-elimination algorithm. A nonparametric unseen species model using Euler transformation provided a lower-bound estimate of total TCR beta diversity. TCRdb cleaned the public reads at Q25 with fastp, built clones with MiXCR and kept in-frame beta chains. CDR3 protein sequences are deduplicated, and each keeps its most common genes and DNA. The V and J calls were determined by TCRdb, not by the authors. The sample table contains 1.4 million to 1.5 million distinct CDR3 sequences; only one count was recorded for roughly 40% of them. The ten largest make up 6.5% to 10% of the sample.

The approximately 40 donors, aged about 6 to 100 years, were systemically healthy Caucasian individuals from Russia. Roughly 10 milliliters of peripheral blood were drawn from each donor into EDTA-treated Vacutainer tubes. Ficoll-Paque density-gradient centrifugation was used to isolate PBMCs, with at least 6 million obtained per sample. Trizol reagent was used to extract total RNA from PBMCs, with at least 6 micrograms per sample. For every donor, flow cytometry on a PBMC aliquot measured the percentage of naive CD45RAhigh/CD27high T cells. Trimming takes 5 bases from V and 4 bases from J, and the germline ends sit 10 bases apart. Via the germline V gene, CDR1 is SGHVS and CDR2 FNYEAQ. Counted from cysteine to phenylalanine, this CDR3 has 13 amino acids. Just the 39-base CDR3 DNA is kept, in frame starting at base 1. Summary of the overall study and its limitations: Estimates of total diversity based on one million sequenced T cells were regarded as lower bounds and as underestimates. Bulk unsorted PBMC profiling prevented conclusive comparison of naive and antigen-experienced compartments. There was a strong correlation between observed TCR beta diversity and the percentage of naive T cells measured by flow cytometry. As age increased, observed TCR beta diversity per million T cells dropped in a roughly linear way, and a significant reduction was already evident by age 40. Because the CMV infection status of the donors was unknown, age-related changes in expanded clonotypes may potentially have been confounded. Compared with the aged group, the long-lived group had more naive CD4+ T cells, fewer expanded clones and increased TCR diversity, a pattern suggesting age selection.

The sequence was obtained from a woman aged 18-29 years in good health. The specimen was blood. This sequence uses TRBV7-6 and TRBJ2-3; TRBD2 is possibly the D segment (6 matching bases). DNA sequence: TGTGCCAGCAGCATGACTAGTTCAGATACGCAGTATTTT. Its protein product is CASSMTSSDTQYF.